Below are 20 T cell receptor beta chains sequenced from a single sample in a study of T cell responses to AZD1222 COVID-19 vaccine. Libraries were prepared by immunoSEQ multiplex PCR; TCRdb keeps only in-frame clonotypes and omits some of them. The table records 90,000 to 120,000 clones, roughly 87% of them present only once. The sample in question was peripheral blood, obtained 28 days after the second AZD1222 dose. All receptors come from an adult who received the AZD1222 COVID-19 vaccine.

The chain uses TRBV2 and TRBJ2-5, with D tentatively TRBD2 (5 bases). Germline CDR1 and CDR2: SNHLY and FYNNEI. Deletions cut 10 bases from V and 14 bases from J, with 23 bases between. The CDR3 is 12 amino acids. CDR3 nucleotide sequence: TGTGCCACCTATCGGGATAGAGTTAAGGTTTACTTC. This sequence encodes CATYRDRVKVYF.

V is TRBV6-5 and J is TRBJ2-1; TRBD2 matches 10 bases. This CDR3 comprises 14 residues. V was pared by 9 bases and J by 4 bases, with 6 bases of the junction left unmatched. CDR1 is MNHEY, CDR2 SVGAGI, per germline. CDR3 residues: CASSSGRGYNEQFF. The DNA of the CDR3 is TGTGCCAGTTCTAGCGGGAGAGGTTACAATGAGCAGTTCTTC.

The chain joins TRBV5-1 to TRBJ1-2, with TRBD1 matching over 11 bases. Germline assignment: CDR1 SGHRS and CDR2 YFSETQ. The CDR3 sequence is 15 residues long. J lost 8 bases, V lost 0 bases, and 6 bases had no gene match. This CDR3 reads CASSLVGQGAQGYTF. The DNA for the CDR3 is TGCGCCAGCAGCTTGGTTGGACAGGGGGCGCAAGGCTACACCTTC.

This clone was picked up one time. This chain connects TRBV29-1 to TRBJ2-5; 7 nucleotides agree with TRBD2. Germline assignment: CDR1 SQVTM and CDR2 ANQGSEA. The J segment lost 4 bases and the V segment lost 4 bases, leaving 3 bases of the junction unmatched. This CDR3 has 12 residues. As DNA, the CDR3 is TGCAGCGTTGTAGGCGGGAGAGAGACCCAGTACTTC. Its protein is CSVVGGRETQYF.

This clone was detected once. The gene calls are TRBV6-6 and TRBJ2-5; unclear D gene. Germline loops: CDR1 MNHNY, CDR2 SVGAGI (reference sequence). Deletions cut 5 bases from V and 6 bases from J, with 13 bases between. The CDR3 consists of 13 residues. CDR3 sequence reads: CASSPPAYQTQYF. Written as DNA, the CDR3 is TGTGCCAGCAGTCCCCCAGCCTACCAGACCCAGTACTTC.

V is TRBV5-1 and J is TRBJ2-7, with a weak D call TRBD1 (6 bases). Per germline, CDR1 SGHRS and CDR2 YFSETQ. Trimming took off 1 base at V and 2 bases at J, with 10 bases between the two ends. The CDR3 length is 14 residues. The CDR3 region has the DNA TGCGCCAGCAGCTTGAATACAGGGACCTACGAGCAGTACTTC. As protein: CASSLNTGTYEQYF.

The chain couples TRBV7-8 to TRBJ1-4, with D uncertain. Germline CDR1 is SGHVS and CDR2 is FQNEAQ. Trimming cost V 5 bases and J 0 bases, with 10 bases left between them. The CDR3 is made up of 15 amino acids. This CDR3 is CASSETDATNEKLFF. In nucleotides, the CDR3 is TGTGCCAGCAGCGAAACGGATGCAACTAATGAAAAACTGTTTTTT.

The chain links TRBV6-5 to TRBJ1-1; a weak D match, TRBD1 (5 bases). The CDR3 is 15 amino acids. Looked up from germline, CDR1 is MNHEY and CDR2 is SVGAGI. V shed 7 bases and J shed 3 bases, with 18 bases lying between them. The DNA of the CDR3 is TGTGCCAGCAAATCCAGGGTTGTTCAGGACACTGAAGCTTTCTTT. It specifies CASKSRVVQDTEAFF.

The chain uses TRBV7-8 and TRBJ2-7; the match to TRBD1 covers 8 bases. The CDR3 has 14 amino acids. Germline V gives CDR1 SGHVS, CDR2 FQNEAQ. Trimming removed 2 bases from V and 5 bases from J; junction bases left unmatched: 5. The CDR3: CASSLTGTGHEQYF. The CDR3 DNA reads TGTGCCAGCAGCTTAACCGGGACAGGCCACGAGCAGTACTTC.

V is TRBV5-1 and J is TRBJ1-2; possible D gene TRBD1, 6 bases. Per the germline V gene, CDR1 is SGHRS and CDR2 is YFSETQ. This CDR3 contains 15 residues. Trimming removed 4 bases from V and 4 bases from J, with 17 bases in between. This CDR3 is CASSEPGQRAYGYTF. The CDR3 DNA sequence: TGCGCCAGCAGCGAACCCGGACAGCGGGCCTATGGCTACACCTTC.

The chain joins TRBV24-1 to TRBJ2-2, with D unresolved. Trimming removed 7 bases from V and 5 bases from J, with 10 bases in between. The CDR3 is 13 amino acids. CDR1 and CDR2 (germline): KGHDR, SFDVKD. This CDR3 is CATSTAGTGELFF. The DNA of the CDR3 is TGTGCCACCAGCACAGCTGGTACCGGGGAGCTGTTTTTT.

This clone was observed a single time. This chain joins TRBV19 and TRBJ2-7; weak D call: TRBD1 (6 bases). The V gene lost 7 bases and the J gene lost 3 bases, with 13 bases spanning the gap. This CDR3 region has 13 residues. The germline V gene encodes CDR1 LNHDA and CDR2 SQIVND (reference sequence). The CDR3 bases are TGTGCCAGTACAAGGACAGAAGTCTACGAGCAGTACTTC. Amino acid sequence: CASTRTEVYEQYF. Full variable domain (outside the CDR3, taken from reference TRBV19 and TRBJ2-7): DGGITQSPKYLFRKEGQNVTLSCEQNLNHDAMYWYRQDPGQGLRLIYYSQIVNDFQKGDIAEGYSVSREKKESFPLTVTSAQKNPTAFYLCASTRTEVYEQYFGPGTRLTVT.

This chain joins TRBV9 and TRBJ1-6; D remains ambiguous. This CDR3 region has 13 residues. Germline CDR1 and CDR2: SGDLS and YYNGEE. V was shortened by 3 bases and J by 7 bases, with 8 bases between the two germline ends. CDR3 DNA sequence: TGTGCCAGCAGCGCGGACGTAAATTCACCCCTCCACTTT. This translates into CASSADVNSPLHF.

This clone was found once. The J gene is TRBJ2-7, the V gene TRBV19; 10 nucleotides match TRBD2. This CDR3 comprises 17 residues. Per the germline V gene, CDR1 is LNHDA and CDR2 is SQIVND (reference sequence). J lost 3 bases, V lost 4 bases, and 12 bases had no gene match. The CDR3 here is CASSTLPLAGPGYEQYF. The CDR3 nucleotides are TGTGCCAGTAGTACATTGCCACTAGCGGGACCTGGCTACGAGCAGTACTTC. The full variable domain, rest sourced from reference TRBV19 and TRBJ2-7, is DGGITQSPKYLFRKEGQNVTLSCEQNLNHDAMYWYRQDPGQGLRLIYYSQIVNDFQKGDIAEGYSVSREKKESFPLTVTSAQKNPTAFYLCASSTLPLAGPGYEQYFGPGTRLTVT.

The V and J genes are TRBV5-1 and TRBJ2-1, with 9 nucleotides matching TRBD2. The V segment lost 4 bases and the J segment 3 bases; nucleotides outside the gene matches: 20. Germline values: CDR1 SGHRS, CDR2 YFSETQ. This CDR3 is 20 amino acids long. CDR3 sequence reads: CASSPKRGMREAGGYNEQFF. CDR3 bases: TGCGCCAGCAGCCCTAAGAGGGGTATGAGGGAAGCGGGAGGCTACAATGAGCAGTTCTTC.

This clone was seen a single time. V usage is TRBV3-1 (or the pseudogene TRBV3-2) and J usage is TRBJ2-5; 11 bases fit TRBD2. Per the germline V gene, CDR1 is LGHDT and CDR2 is YNNKEL (reference sequence). The CDR3 totals 20 residues. After removal of 1 base from V and 4 bases from J, the junction contained 17 bases not matched to a gene. The CDR3 protein is CASSQVFPLGLAAGGETQYF. CDR3 coding DNA: TGTGCCAGCAGCCAAGTTTTCCCCCTGGGACTAGCGGCCGGGGGAGAGACCCAGTACTTC.

This CDR3 reads CATSRESGQNSPLHF. CDR3 DNA sequence: TGTGCCACCAGCAGAGAGTCGGGGCAGAATTCACCCCTCCACTTT. This sequence joins TRBV15 and TRBJ1-6; D perhaps matches TRBD1 (5 bases). Germline V gene lookup returns CDR1 LNHNV and CDR2 YYDKDF (reference sequence). Trimming cost V 0 bases and J 7 bases, with 10 bases left between them. The CDR3 totals 15 residues.

The chain is built from TRBV6-2 or TRBV6-3 and TRBJ2-1; 7 nucleotides agree with TRBD2. With V trimmed by 6 bases and J by 5 bases, 1 base remained unmatched. Germline V gene lookup returns CDR1 MNHEY and CDR2 SVGEGT. The CDR3 runs 12 residues. Written as DNA, the CDR3 is TGTGCCAGCAGCGCGGGGGACAATGAGCAGTTCTTC. Protein sequence: CASSAGDNEQFF.

This chain links TRBV24-1 with TRBJ1-5; no definite D call. This CDR3 has 15 amino acids. In germline, CDR1 is KGHDR, CDR2 SFDVKD. Trimming shortened V by 3 bases and J by 3 bases, and 11 bases separated the two germline ends. The CDR3 nucleotides read TGTGCCACCAGTGATGGCTCGGGTTACAATCAGCCCCAGCATTTT. It translates to CATSDGSGYNQPQHF.

This clone is a singleton in its sample. The chain is built from TRBV9 and TRBJ2-3, with 9 bases that match TRBD1. The CDR3 contains 16 residues. Looked up from germline, CDR1 is SGDLS and CDR2 is YYNGEE. J lost 3 bases, V lost 3 bases, and 8 bases had no gene match. CDR3 nucleotides: TGTGCCAGCAGCGCGCGACAGGGGGTGGGGACAGATACGCAGTATTTT. It codes for CASSARQGVGTDTQYF.